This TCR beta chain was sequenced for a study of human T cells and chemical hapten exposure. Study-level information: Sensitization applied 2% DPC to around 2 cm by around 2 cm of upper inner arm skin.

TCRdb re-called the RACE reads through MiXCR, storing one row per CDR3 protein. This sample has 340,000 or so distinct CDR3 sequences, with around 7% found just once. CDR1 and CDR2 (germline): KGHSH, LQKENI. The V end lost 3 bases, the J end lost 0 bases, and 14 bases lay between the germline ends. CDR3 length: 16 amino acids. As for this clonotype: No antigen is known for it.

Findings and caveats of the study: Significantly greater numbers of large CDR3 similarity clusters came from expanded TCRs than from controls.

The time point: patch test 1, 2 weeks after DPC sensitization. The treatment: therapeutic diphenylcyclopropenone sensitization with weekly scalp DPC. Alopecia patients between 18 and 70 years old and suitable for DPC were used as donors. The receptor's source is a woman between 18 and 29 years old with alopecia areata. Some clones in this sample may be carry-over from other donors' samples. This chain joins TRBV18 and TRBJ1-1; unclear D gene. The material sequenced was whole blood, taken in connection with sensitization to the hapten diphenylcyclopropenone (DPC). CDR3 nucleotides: TGTGCCAGCTCACCCCTCGGGAAGTCCTTGAACACTGAAGCTTTCTTT. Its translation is CASSPLGKSLNTEAFF.